The 10 T cell receptor beta chains in this list originate from one sample, sequenced in a study of response to subunit inactivated influenza vaccine. Each CDR3 protein gets one entry after TCRdb re-called the RT-PCR reads with MiXCR. The data hold about 570,000 distinct CDR3 sequences, with about 11% observed a single time. This sample also appeared in a second study, on T cells expressing NK-cell markers. That source reports: The TCR beta cDNA came from 5'RACE template switching with UMIs.

The sequencing here drew on PBMCs from blood, taken on the day of vaccination. The receptors here all came from a man aged 45-65 years who received an inactivated influenza vaccine.

The V call is TRBV7-2, the J call TRBJ2-6; D perhaps matches TRBD1 (6 bases). Germline loops: CDR1 SGHTA, CDR2 FQGNSA. Trimming pared 5 bases from V and 4 bases from J, leaving 12 bases between. There are 15 residues in the CDR3. The CDR3 DNA reads TGTGCCAGCAGCGCAGGGGAAGGAGGGGCCAACGTCCTGACTTTC. This codes for CASSAGEGGANVLTF.

The rearrangement links TRBV19 to TRBJ2-6; D is unclear. This CDR3 spans 16 amino acids. Germline assignment: CDR1 LNHDA and CDR2 SQIVND (reference sequence). Trimming took 1 base from V and 0 from J, leaving 7 bases between them. CDR3 protein: CASSIGGSSGANVLTF. In DNA form, the CDR3 reads TGTGCCAGTAGTATAGGCGGTAGCTCTGGGGCCAACGTCCTGACTTTC.

This clonotype appeared many times. The chain employs TRBV2 and TRBJ2-5; 8 nucleotides align to TRBD2. The ends lost 1 base at V and 1 base at J; junction bases unmatched: 11. The germline V gene encodes CDR1 SNHLY and CDR2 FYNNEI. The CDR3 has 18 amino acids. CDR3 region: CASSEGFATGGLQETQYF. As DNA, the CDR3 is TGTGCCAGCAGTGAAGGTTTTGCGACGGGGGGGCTCCAAGAGACCCAGTACTTC.

The V call is TRBV6-2 or TRBV6-3, the J call TRBJ2-3; TRBD1 is a possible D gene (6 bases). Germline V CDR1 and CDR2: MNHEY, SVGEGT. The CDR3 spans 17 residues. V was trimmed by 2 bases and J by 5 bases, leaving 20 bases between them. The CDR3 protein is CASSYRGGQSLEDTQYF. As DNA, the CDR3 is TGTGCCAGCAGTTACCGAGGAGGACAGAGCCTCGAAGATACGCAGTATTTT.

This clonotype was seen a few times. This chain joins TRBV27 and TRBJ2-1, with 11 bases identical to TRBD2. With V trimmed by 1 base and J by 8 bases, 4 bases remained unmatched. Germline values: CDR1 MNHEY, CDR2 SMNVEV (reference sequence). The CDR3 extends over 15 amino acids. CDR3 in DNA: TGTGCCAGCAGTTTATTAGTAGCGGGAGGGGATGAGCAGTTCTTC. Protein sequence: CASSLLVAGGDEQFF.

The V and J genes are TRBV7-2 and TRBJ2-7; no definite D call. The CDR3 is 12 residues long. Germline-derived CDR1 and CDR2 are SGHTA and FQGNSA. Trimming left V 2 bases short and J 6 bases short, with 8 bases between. The CDR3 loop reads CASSLISSEQYF. CDR3 coding DNA: TGTGCCAGCAGCTTAATTTCTTCCGAGCAGTACTTC.

This clonotype was detected only a few times. The J gene is TRBJ2-7, the V gene TRBV5-1; 9 bases align to TRBD2. Germline values: CDR1 SGHRS, CDR2 YFSETQ. This CDR3 is 16 amino acids long. After removal of 4 bases from V and 6 bases from J, the junction contained 14 bases not matched to a gene. The CDR3 sequence: CASSPGVPGLASEQYF. The CDR3 DNA is TGCGCCAGCAGCCCTGGAGTCCCGGGACTAGCAAGCGAGCAGTACTTC.

This clonotype has just a few counts. This chain joins TRBV11-1 and TRBJ2-3, with 7 bases identical to TRBD1. V lost 5 bases to trimming and J lost 6 bases; unmatched junction nucleotides: 20. This CDR3 comprises 18 residues. The germline CDR1 and CDR2 sequences are SGHAT and FQDESV (reference sequence). Here the CDR3 DNA reads TGTGCCAGCAGCCAACCCCCAGTCCCAGGGGGTAAAACGGATACGCAGTATTTT. Translated: CASSQPPVPGGKTDTQYF.

This clonotype has only a few counts. The CDR3 nucleotides read TGTGCCAGCAGCCCCAGGAGAAACACTGAAGCTTTCTTT. Its protein product is CASSPRRNTEAFF. This chain uses TRBV7-3 with TRBJ1-1; D is unclear. This CDR3 comprises 13 residues. Between the trimmed V and J ends, which lost 5 bases and 2 bases, there was a span of 9 bases. CDR1 and CDR2 (germline): SGHTA, FQGTGA.

This rearrangement joins TRBV12-3 or TRBV12-4 to TRBJ1-2; weak D call: TRBD1 (5 bases). The V end was cut by 2 bases, the J end by 8 bases, with 15 bases between. The CDR3 is 14 residues long. CDR3 amino acids: CASSLILGDQGYTF. In DNA form, the CDR3 reads TGTGCCAGCAGTTTAATCTTAGGGGATCAAGGCTACACCTTC.